Listed here is a single TCR beta chain. The target antigen is unknown. This record comes from a study of radiotherapy plus CTLA-4 blockade in lung cancer. Study findings and constraints: Blood TCR clones of tumor origin expanded after radiotherapy plus ipilimumab. Early clonal dynamics of blood T cells, together with interferon-beta, were reported as the best response predictor.

Method: immunoSEQ multiplex PCR; TCRdb's copy keeps in-frame clones and lacks some. The sample lists roughly 80,000 clones; under 75% were seen once. Ipilimumab CTLA-4 blockade and focal radiation were given to patients with chemo-refractory metastatic non-small-cell lung cancer. The source is a human donor with non-small cell lung cancer whose response to radiotherapy plus ipilimumab could not be evaluated. The input for sequencing was peripheral blood, taken from a patient treated with radiotherapy plus ipilimumab.

CDR3 region: CASSLASRAWQETQYF. CDR3 bases: TGTGCCAGCAGCTTGGCCTCGAGGGCTTGGCAAGAGACCCAGTACTTC. V is TRBV5-4 and J is TRBJ2-5; tentatively, D is TRBD2 (5 bases). Trimming removed 0 bases at V and 2 bases at J, with 14 bases between. Looked up from germline, CDR1 is SGHNT and CDR2 is YYREEE (reference sequence). There are 16 residues in the CDR3.